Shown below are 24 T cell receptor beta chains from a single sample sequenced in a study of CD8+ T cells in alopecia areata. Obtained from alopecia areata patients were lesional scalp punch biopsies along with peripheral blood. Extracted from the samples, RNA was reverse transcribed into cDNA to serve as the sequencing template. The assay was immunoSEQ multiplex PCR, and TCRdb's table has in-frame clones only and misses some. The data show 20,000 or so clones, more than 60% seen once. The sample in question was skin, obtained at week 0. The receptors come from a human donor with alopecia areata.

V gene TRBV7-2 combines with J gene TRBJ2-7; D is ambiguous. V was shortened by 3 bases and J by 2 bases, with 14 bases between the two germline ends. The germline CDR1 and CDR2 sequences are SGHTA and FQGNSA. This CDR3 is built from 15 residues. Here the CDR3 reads CASSLLLASPYEQYF. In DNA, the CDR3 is TGTGCCAGCAGCTTGTTGTTGGCTTCCCCCTACGAGCAGTACTTC.

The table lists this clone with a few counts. The chain's CDR3 is CASNIDQPQHF. The DNA of the CDR3 is TGTGCCAGCAATATCGATCAGCCCCAGCATTTT. The rearrangement uses TRBV6-1 and TRBJ1-5; D is unclear. Germline CDR1 and CDR2: MNHNS and SASEGT. Trimming took off 7 bases at V and 5 bases at J, with 6 bases between the two ends. This CDR3 spans 11 amino acids.

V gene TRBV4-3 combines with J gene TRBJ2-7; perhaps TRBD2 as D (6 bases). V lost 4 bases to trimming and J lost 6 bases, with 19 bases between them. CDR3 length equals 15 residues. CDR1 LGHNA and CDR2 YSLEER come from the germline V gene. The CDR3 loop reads CASSPGGARSSEQYF. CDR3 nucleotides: TGCGCCAGCAGCCCCGGAGGGGCCCGTTCCAGCGAGCAGTACTTC.

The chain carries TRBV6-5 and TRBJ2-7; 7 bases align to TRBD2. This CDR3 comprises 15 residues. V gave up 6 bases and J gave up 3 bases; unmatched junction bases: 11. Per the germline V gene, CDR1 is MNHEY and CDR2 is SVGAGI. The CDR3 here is CASRQSGVGDYEQYF. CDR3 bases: TGTGCCAGCAGACAAAGCGGGGTGGGGGACTACGAGCAGTACTTC.

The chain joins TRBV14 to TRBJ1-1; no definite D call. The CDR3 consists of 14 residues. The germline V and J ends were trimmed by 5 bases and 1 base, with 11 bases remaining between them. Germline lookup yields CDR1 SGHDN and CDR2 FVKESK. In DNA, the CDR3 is TGTGCCAGCAGCGAATTCCGACCGAACACTGAAGCTTTCTTT. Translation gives CASSEFRPNTEAFF.

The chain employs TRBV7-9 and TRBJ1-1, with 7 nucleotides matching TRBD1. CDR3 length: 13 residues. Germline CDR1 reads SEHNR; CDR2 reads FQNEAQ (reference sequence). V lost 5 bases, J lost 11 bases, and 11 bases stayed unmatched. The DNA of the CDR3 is TGTGCCAGCAGCACAGGGGATAAGCAAAAGGCTTTCTTT. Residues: CASSTGDKQKAFF. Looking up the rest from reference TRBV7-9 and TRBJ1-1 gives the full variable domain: DTGVSQNPRHKITKRGQNVTFRCDPISEHNRLYWYRQTLGQGPEFLTYFQNEAQLEKSRLLSDRFSAERPKGSFSTLEIQRTEQGDSAMYLCASSTGDKQKAFFGQGTRLTVV.

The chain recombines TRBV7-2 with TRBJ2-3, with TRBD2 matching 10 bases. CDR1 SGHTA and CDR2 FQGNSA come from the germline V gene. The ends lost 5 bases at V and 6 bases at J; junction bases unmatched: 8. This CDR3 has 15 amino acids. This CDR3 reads CASSAPAGGRDTQYF. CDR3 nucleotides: TGTGCCAGCAGCGCACCAGCGGGGGGGCGCGATACGCAGTATTTT. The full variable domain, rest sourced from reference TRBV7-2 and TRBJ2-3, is GAGVSQSPSNKVTEKGKDVELRCDPISGHTALYWYRQSLGQGLEFLIYFQGNSAPDKSGLPSDRFSAERTGGSVSTLTIQRTQQEDSAVYLCASSAPAGGRDTQYFGPGTRLTVL.

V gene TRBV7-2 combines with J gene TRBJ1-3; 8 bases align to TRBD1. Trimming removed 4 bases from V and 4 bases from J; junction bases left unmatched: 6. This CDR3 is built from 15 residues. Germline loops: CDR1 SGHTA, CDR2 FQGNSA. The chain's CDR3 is CASSSRTGIGNTIYF. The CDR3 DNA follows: TGTGCCAGCAGCTCTAGGACAGGGATCGGAAACACCATATATTTT.

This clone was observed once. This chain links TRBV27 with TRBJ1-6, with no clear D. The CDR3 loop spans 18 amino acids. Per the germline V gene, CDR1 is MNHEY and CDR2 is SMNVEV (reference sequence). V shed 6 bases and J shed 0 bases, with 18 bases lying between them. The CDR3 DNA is TGTGCCAGCAGACCCCTGGTGGCAGTGGGCTCCTATAATTCACCCCTCCACTTT. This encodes CASRPLVAVGSYNSPLHF.

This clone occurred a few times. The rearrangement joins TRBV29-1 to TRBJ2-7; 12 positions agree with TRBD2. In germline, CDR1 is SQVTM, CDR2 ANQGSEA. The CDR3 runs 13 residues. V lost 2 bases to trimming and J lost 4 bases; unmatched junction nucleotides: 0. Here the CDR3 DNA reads TGCAGCGTTGAACTAGCGGGGGGGTACGAGCAGTACTTC. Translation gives CSVELAGGYEQYF.

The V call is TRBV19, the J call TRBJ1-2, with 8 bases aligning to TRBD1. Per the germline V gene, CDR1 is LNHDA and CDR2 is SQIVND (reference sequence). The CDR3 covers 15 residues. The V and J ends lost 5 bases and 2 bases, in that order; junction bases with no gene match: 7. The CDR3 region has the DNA TGTGCCAGTAGTTTGCTTCGGACAGGGAACTATGGCTACACCTTC. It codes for CASSLLRTGNYGYTF.

CDR3 sequence reads: CASRLGGRFTDTQYF. The CDR3 nucleotides are TGTGCCAGCAGGCTGGGGGGCAGATTCACAGATACGCAGTATTTT. The chain has TRBV5-5 and TRBJ2-3; D is tentatively TRBD1 or TRBD2 (6 bases each). Per the germline V gene, CDR1 is SGHKS and CDR2 is YYEKEE (reference sequence). V gave up 5 bases and J gave up 2 bases, with 15 bases separating them. This CDR3 is 15 amino acids long.

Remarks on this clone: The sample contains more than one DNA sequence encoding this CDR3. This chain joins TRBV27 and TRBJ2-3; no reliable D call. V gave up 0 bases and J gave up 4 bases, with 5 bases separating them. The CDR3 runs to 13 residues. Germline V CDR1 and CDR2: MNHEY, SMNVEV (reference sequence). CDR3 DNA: TGTGCCAGCAGTTTATCAAGGCCAGATACGCAGTATTTT. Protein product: CASSLSRPDTQYF.

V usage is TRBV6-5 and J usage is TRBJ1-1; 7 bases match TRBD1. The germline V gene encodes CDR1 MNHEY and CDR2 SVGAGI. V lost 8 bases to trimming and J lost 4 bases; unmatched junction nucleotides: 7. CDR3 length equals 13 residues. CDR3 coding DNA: TGTGCCAGCCTAAGACAGGGCTCCACTGAAGCTTTCTTT. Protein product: CASLRQGSTEAFF.

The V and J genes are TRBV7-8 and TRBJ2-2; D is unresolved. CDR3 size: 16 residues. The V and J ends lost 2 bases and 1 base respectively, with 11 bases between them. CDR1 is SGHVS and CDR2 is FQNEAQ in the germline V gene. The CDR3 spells CASSLWLGQNTGELFF. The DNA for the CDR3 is TGTGCCAGCAGCTTATGGTTAGGTCAGAACACCGGGGAGCTGTTTTTT. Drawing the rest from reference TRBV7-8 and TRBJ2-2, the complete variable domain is GAGVSQSPRYKVAKRGQDVALRCDPISGHVSLFWYQQALGQGPEFLTYFQNEAQLDKSGLPSDRFFAERPEGSVSTLKIQRTQQEDSAVYLCASSLWLGQNTGELFFGEGSRLTVL.

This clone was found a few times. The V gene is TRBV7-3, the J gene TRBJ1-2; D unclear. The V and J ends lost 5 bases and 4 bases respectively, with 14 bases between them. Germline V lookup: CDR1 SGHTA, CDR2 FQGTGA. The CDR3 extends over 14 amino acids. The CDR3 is CASSPHFGRYGYTF. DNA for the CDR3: TGTGCCAGCAGCCCACATTTCGGACGCTATGGCTACACCTTC.

The CDR3 DNA reads as TGTGCCAGCAGCTTACACAGGGGTAAGGAGCAGTACTTC. It translates to CASSLHRGKEQYF. V is TRBV11-2 and J is TRBJ2-7, with TRBD1 matching over 7 bases. The CDR3 is made up of 13 amino acids. Germline V gene lookup returns CDR1 SGHAT and CDR2 FQNNGV. Trimming removed 2 bases from V and 7 bases from J; junction bases left unmatched: 5.

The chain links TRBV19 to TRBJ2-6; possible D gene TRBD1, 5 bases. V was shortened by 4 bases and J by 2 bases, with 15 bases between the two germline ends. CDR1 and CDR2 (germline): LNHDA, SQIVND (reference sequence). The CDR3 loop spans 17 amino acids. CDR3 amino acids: CASSRHNTGTGANVLTF. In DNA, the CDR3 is TGTGCCAGTAGTAGACATAACACAGGTACTGGGGCCAACGTCCTGACTTTC. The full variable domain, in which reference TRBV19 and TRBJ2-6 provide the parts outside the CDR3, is DGGITQSPKYLFRKEGQNVTLSCEQNLNHDAMYWYRQDPGQGLRLIYYSQIVNDFQKGDIAEGYSVSREKKESFPLTVTSAQKNPTAFYLCASSRHNTGTGANVLTFGAGSRLTVL.

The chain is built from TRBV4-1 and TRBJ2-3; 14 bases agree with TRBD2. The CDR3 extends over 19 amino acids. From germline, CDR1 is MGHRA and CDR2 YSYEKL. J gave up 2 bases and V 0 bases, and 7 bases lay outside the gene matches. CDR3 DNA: TGCGCCAGCAGCCAAGATGAGGGACTAGCGGGGGCCCTCACAGATACGCAGTATTTT. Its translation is CASSQDEGLAGALTDTQYF.

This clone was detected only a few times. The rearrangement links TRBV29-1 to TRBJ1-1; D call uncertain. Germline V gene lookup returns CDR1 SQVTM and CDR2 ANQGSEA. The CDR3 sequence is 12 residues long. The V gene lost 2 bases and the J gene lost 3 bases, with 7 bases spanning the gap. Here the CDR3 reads CSVEPTDTEAFF. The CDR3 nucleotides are TGCAGCGTTGAACCCACCGACACTGAAGCTTTCTTT.

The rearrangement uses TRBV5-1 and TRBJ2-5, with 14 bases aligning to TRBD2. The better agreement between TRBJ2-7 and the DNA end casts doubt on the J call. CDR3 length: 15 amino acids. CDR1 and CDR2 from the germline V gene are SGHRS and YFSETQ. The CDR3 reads CASSPGLAGVYEQYF. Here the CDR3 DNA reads TGCGCCAGCAGCCCGGGACTAGCGGGGGTTTACGAGCAGTACTTC.

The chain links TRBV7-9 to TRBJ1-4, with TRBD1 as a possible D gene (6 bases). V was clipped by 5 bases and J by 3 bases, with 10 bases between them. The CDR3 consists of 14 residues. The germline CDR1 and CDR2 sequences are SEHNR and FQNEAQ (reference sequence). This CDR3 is CASSPGASNEKLFF. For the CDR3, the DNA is TGTGCCAGCAGCCCAGGGGCCTCTAATGAAAAACTGTTTTTT.

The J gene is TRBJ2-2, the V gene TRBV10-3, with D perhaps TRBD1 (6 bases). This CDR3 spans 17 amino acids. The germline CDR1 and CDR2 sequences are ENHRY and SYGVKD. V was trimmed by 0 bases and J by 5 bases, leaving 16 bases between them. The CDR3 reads CAISESSWDTSTGELFF. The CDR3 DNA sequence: TGTGCCATCAGTGAGTCGTCTTGGGACACCTCAACCGGGGAGCTGTTTTTT.

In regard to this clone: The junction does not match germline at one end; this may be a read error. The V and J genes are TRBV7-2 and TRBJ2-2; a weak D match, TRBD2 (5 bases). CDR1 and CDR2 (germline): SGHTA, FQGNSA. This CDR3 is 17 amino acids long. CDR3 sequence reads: CASSFSLDRSDTGEPFF. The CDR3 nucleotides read TGTGCCAGCAGCTTTAGCCTGGACCGATCAGACACCGGGGAGCCGTTTTTT.